A selection of T cell receptor beta chains follows, all from one sample in a study of T cell responses to AZD1222 COVID-19 vaccine. The method was immunoSEQ multiplex PCR; TCRdb's version includes in-frame clones alone and lacks a portion of them. The sample lists about 73,000 clones; 88% were seen once. The sample here was peripheral blood, taken on day 0 of AZD1222 vaccination. The receptors shown here come from an adult in good health. Each CDR3 is given with its conserved first and last residue. The D gene is left open where the match is weak. A row's size may be missing; if present it is once, few, many or a size class.

j_call v_call cdr3_length d_call clone_size cdr3_aa cdr3_nt
TRBJ2-7 TRBV20-1 11 NA NA CSARDSYEQYF TGCAGTGCTAGGGACAGCTACGAGCAGTACTTC
TRBJ1-3 TRBV11-3 15 NA NA CASSLAVRSGNTIYF TGTGCCAGCAGCTTAGCAGTCCGCTCTGGAAACACCATATATTTT
TRBJ1-1 TRBV30 13 TRBD1 once CAYDREMNTEAFF TGTGCCTACGACAGGGAGATGAACACTGAAGCTTTCTTT
TRBJ1-4 TRBV28 15 TRBD1 NA CASSLWVRGDEKLFF TGTGCCAGCAGTTTATGGGTCAGGGGGGATGAAAAACTGTTTTTT
TRBJ2-3 TRBV28 17 NA NA CASSLSPPAIGTDTQYF TGTGCCAGCAGTTTATCCCCCCCGGCTATAGGTACAGATACGCAGTATTTT
TRBJ2-7 TRBV5-1 16 NA few CASSWGRDGNRYEQYF TGCGCCAGCAGCTGGGGCCGGGACGGGAATCGCTACGAGCAGTACTTC
TRBJ1-5 TRBV19 15 NA once CASSILTGGFQPQHF TGTGCCAGTAGTATTCTTACCGGGGGCTTTCAGCCCCAGCATTTT
TRBJ2-5 TRBV5-1 13 NA NA CASSLSDQETQYF TGCGCCAGCAGCTTGTCCGACCAAGAGACCCAGTACTTC
TRBJ1-4 TRBV9 15 NA NA CASSLQTDPNEKLFF TGTGCCAGCAGCCTACAGACAGACCCTAATGAAAAACTGTTTTTT
TRBJ1-1 TRBV12-3/TRBV12-4 12 NA NA CATRTGNTEAFF TGTGCCACCAGGACGGGGAACACTGAAGCTTTCTTT
TRBJ2-7 TRBV7-2 13 NA NA CASSLEAGREQYF TGTGCCAGCAGCTTAGAGGCAGGACGCGAGCAGTACTTC
TRBJ2-7 TRBV4-1 13 NA NA CASSQVEAREQYF TGCGCCAGCAGCCAAGTCGAGGCCAGGGAACAGTACTTC
TRBJ1-5 TRBV15 15 TRBD1 NA CATSRDRALNQPQHF TGTGCCACCAGCAGGGACAGGGCCCTAAATCAGCCCCAGCATTTT
TRBJ1-5 TRBV5-1 18 TRBD1 NA CASSLEPWDRYSNQPQHF TGCGCCAGCAGCTTGGAACCCTGGGACAGATATAGCAATCAGCCCCAGCATTTT
TRBJ2-6 TRBV15 18 TRBD2 NA CATSRGGGSSPGANVLTF TGTGCCACCAGCAGAGGGGGCGGGAGTTCACCCGGGGCCAACGTCCTGACTTTC
TRBJ2-1 TRBV9 12 NA few CASSGPPDEQFF TGTGCCAGCAGCGGCCCGCCGGATGAGCAGTTCTTC
TRBJ2-3 TRBV5-1 13 TRBD2 NA CASRLALTDTQYF TGCGCCAGTAGACTAGCACTGACAGATACGCAGTATTTT
TRBJ2-7 TRBV6-5 13 TRBD1 NA CASAQGFTYEQYF TGTGCCAGCGCACAGGGGTTTACCTACGAGCAGTACTTC
TRBJ2-7 TRBV7-2 15 NA NA CASSLGGIPSYEQYF TGTGCCAGCAGCTTAGGGGGAATTCCCTCCTACGAGCAGTACTTC
TRBJ2-1 TRBV10-3 14 NA NA CAISDRSGYNEQFF TGTGCCATCAGTGATCGGTCAGGGTACAATGAGCAGTTCTTC
TRBJ2-7 TRBV2 15 NA NA CASTTDSSPTYEQYF TGTGCCAGCACCACGGACAGTTCCCCTACCTACGAGCAGTACTTC
TRBJ2-4 TRBV28 16 NA NA CASSLDGGIAKNIQYF TGTGCCAGCAGTTTAGATGGAGGGATAGCCAAAAACATTCAGTACTTC
TRBJ1-3 TRBV7-9 14 NA NA CASSSRDDRNTIYF TGTGCCAGCAGCAGCCGGGACGATAGAAACACCATATATTTT
TRBJ1-5 TRBV24-1 15 TRBD1 NA CATSETGDGNQPQHF TGTGCCACCTCGGAGACAGGGGATGGCAATCAGCCCCAGCATTTT
TRBJ2-7 TRBV4-2 13 NA NA CASSQEAGYEQYF TGTGCCAGCAGCCAAGAGGCAGGCTACGAGCAGTACTTC
TRBJ1-1 TRBV10-3 14 NA NA CAISEFGENTEAFF TGTGCCATCAGTGAGTTTGGAGAAAACACTGAAGCTTTCTTT
TRBJ2-3 TRBV29-1 15 TRBD2 NA CSVALPSGYTDTQYF TGCAGCGTTGCCCTCCCTAGCGGATACACAGATACGCAGTATTTT
TRBJ2-3 TRBV9 15 TRBD2 NA CASSGGGAGTDTQYF TGTGCCAGCAGCGGCGGGGGGGCCGGCACAGATACGCAGTATTTT
TRBJ1-1 TRBV28 13 NA NA CASSLEMNTEAFF TGTGCCAGCAGTTTAGAGATGAACACTGAAGCTTTCTTT
TRBJ2-7 TRBV25-1 15 TRBD1 NA CASSDPTGGDYEQYF TGTGCCAGCAGTGACCCTACAGGGGGCGATTACGAGCAGTACTTC
TRBJ2-1 TRBV28 15 NA NA CASWGWRESLFEQFF TGTGCCAGCTGGGGTTGGAGGGAGTCCCTCTTCGAGCAGTTCTTC
TRBJ2-5 TRBV7-8 16 TRBD2 NA CASSLDLAATQEAQYF TGTGCCAGCAGCTTAGACCTAGCGGCGACCCAAGAGGCCCAGTACTTC
TRBJ2-6 TRBV6-1 16 NA NA CASSEALNSGANVLTF TGTGCCAGCAGTGAAGCCCTTAACTCTGGGGCCAACGTCCTGACTTTC
TRBJ2-7 TRBV28 13 NA NA CASSRGGTYEQYF TGTGCCAGCAGCCGGGGTGGGACCTACGAGCAGTACTTC
TRBJ2-2 TRBV28 16 TRBD2 once CASSFPLGSGGGELFF TGTGCCAGCAGTTTTCCTTTAGGTAGCGGGGGCGGGGAGCTGTTTTTT
TRBJ2-1 TRBV5-1 16 TRBD2 once CASSLPPAGGENEQFF TGCGCCAGCAGCCTCCCCCCAGCGGGGGGTGAAAATGAGCAGTTCTTC
TRBJ2-7 TRBV3-1/TRBV3-2 12 NA once CASSQDGRDAYF TGTGCCAGCAGCCAAGATGGCCGGGACGCTTACTTC
TRBJ2-3 TRBV5-1 15 TRBD1 NA CASTNRGRPLDTQYF TGCGCCAGCACCAACAGGGGGCGCCCCTTAGATACGCAGTATTTT
TRBJ2-1 TRBV7-6 16 TRBD2 NA CASSLSRLAGYNEQFF TGTGCCAGCAGCTTATCTCGACTAGCGGGTTACAATGAGCAGTTCTTC
TRBJ1-6 TRBV5-3 18 TRBD1 few CARSFGRGPCYSNSPLHF TGTGCCAGAAGCTTCGGCAGGGGGCCCTGCTACTCTAATTCACCCCTCCACTTT
TRBJ1-5 TRBV6-2/TRBV6-3 14 NA few CASSWTAHNQPQHF TGTGCCAGCAGTTGGACGGCCCACAATCAGCCCCAGCATTTT
TRBJ2-1 TRBV6-5 14 TRBD2 NA CASRGTSGNNEQFF TGTGCCAGCAGGGGGACTAGCGGTAACAATGAGCAGTTCTTC